This T cell receptor beta chain was obtained from a study of T cells in Graves' hyperthyroidism and ophthalmopathy. It was RNA transcripts that yielded the amplified TCR beta CDR3 regions. The study used the HTBI primer set for a first-round RT-PCR of the TCR CDR3. One entry per CDR3 protein, called by TCRdb with MiXCR from the multiplex PCR reads. The sample lists 600,000 to 700,000 distinct CDR3 sequences; roughly 46% were seen once. In its sample, this clonotype was seen a few times. The CDR3 extends over 14 amino acids. The germline gives CDR1 SGHRS, CDR2 YFSETQ. J lost 7 bases, V lost 4 bases, and 7 bases had no gene match.

The V call is TRBV5-1, the J call TRBJ1-1; 10 positions agree with TRBD1. The sample consisted of peripheral blood or thyroid tissue (not recorded which). This TCR derives from an adult man with Graves' disease, either hyperthyroidism or ophthalmopathy (not recorded which). The CDR3 is CASSQGQGFGEAFF. The CDR3 DNA reads as TGCGCCAGCAGCCAGGGACAGGGGTTTGGTGAAGCTTTCTTT.